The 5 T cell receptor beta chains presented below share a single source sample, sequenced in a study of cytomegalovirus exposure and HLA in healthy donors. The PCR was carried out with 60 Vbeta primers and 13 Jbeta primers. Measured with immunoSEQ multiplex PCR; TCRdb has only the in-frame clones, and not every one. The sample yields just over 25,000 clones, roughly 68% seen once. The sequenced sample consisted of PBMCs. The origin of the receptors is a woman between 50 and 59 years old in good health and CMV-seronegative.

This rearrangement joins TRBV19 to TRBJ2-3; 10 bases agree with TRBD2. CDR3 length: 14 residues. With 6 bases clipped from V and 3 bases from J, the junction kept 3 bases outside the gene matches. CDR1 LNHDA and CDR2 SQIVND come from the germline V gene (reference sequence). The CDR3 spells CASSVSGGTDTQYF. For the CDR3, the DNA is TGTGCCAGTAGCGTTAGCGGGGGGACAGATACGCAGTATTTT.

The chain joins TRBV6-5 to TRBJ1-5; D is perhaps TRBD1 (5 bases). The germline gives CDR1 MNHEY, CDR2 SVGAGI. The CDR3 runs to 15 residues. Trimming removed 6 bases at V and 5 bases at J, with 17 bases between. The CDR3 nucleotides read TGTGCCAGCAGCTCCCGGCCGGGAGGGGATCAGCCCCAGCATTTT. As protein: CASSSRPGGDQPQHF.

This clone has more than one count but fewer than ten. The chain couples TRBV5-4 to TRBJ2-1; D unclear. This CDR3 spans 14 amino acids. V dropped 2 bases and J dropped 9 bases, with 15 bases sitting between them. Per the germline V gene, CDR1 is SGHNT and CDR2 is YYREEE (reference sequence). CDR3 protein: CASSFPSSPSEQFF. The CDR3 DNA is TGTGCCAGCAGCTTCCCCTCCTCTCCGAGTGAGCAGTTCTTC.

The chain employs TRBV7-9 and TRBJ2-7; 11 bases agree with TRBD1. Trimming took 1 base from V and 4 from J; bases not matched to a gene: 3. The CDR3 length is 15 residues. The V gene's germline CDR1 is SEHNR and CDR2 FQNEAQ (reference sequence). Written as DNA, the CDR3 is TGTGCCAGCAGCTTAGAGGGACAGGGGGTGTACGAGCAGTACTTC. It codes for CASSLEGQGVYEQYF.

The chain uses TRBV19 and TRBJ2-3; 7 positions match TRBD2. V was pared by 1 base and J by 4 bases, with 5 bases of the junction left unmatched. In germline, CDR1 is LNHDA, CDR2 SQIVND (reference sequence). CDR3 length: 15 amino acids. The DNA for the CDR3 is TGTGCCAGTAGTATAGGTGGCGGGAGCCCAGATACGCAGTATTTT. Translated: CASSIGGGSPDTQYF.